Below are 18 T cell receptor beta chains sequenced from a single sample in a study of cytomegalovirus exposure and HLA in healthy donors. Both 60 Vbeta primers and 13 Jbeta primers went into the PCR. Using immunoSEQ multiplex PCR, the repertoire was profiled, and TCRdb retains in-frame clones only, with some absent. In the table there are about 160,000 clones, less than 90% of which are singletons. Sequencing was done on a sample of PBMCs. Source of these receptors: a woman aged 18-29 years in good health and CMV-seronegative.

This chain links TRBV7-2 with TRBJ1-2; the D is unclear. The V and J ends lost 4 bases and 7 bases respectively, with 19 bases between them. CDR3 length: 15 residues. Germline assignment: CDR1 SGHTA and CDR2 FQGNSA. Here the CDR3 DNA reads TGTGCCAGCAGCTCGCCGGGTCTCCAACGAGGTGGCTACACCTTC. It yields the protein CASSSPGLQRGGYTF.

The chain is built from TRBV29-1 and TRBJ2-1, with D unresolved. Germline CDR1 and CDR2: SQVTM and ANQGSEA. This CDR3 spans 12 amino acids. Trimming stripped 6 bases from V and 5 bases from J, with 11 bases between. CDR3 in DNA: TGCAGCGTAGCTTTCGGTAACAATGAGCAGTTCTTC. Translated: CSVAFGNNEQFF.

V and J are TRBV5-8 and TRBJ2-7; 8 bases align to TRBD1. V dropped 0 bases and J dropped 6; count of bases not matched to a gene: 14. This CDR3 has 17 amino acids. CDR1 and CDR2 (germline): SGHTS, YDEGEE. The CDR3 protein is CASSLGPQGVEWSEQYF. CDR3 nucleotides: TGTGCCAGCAGCTTGGGACCACAGGGGGTCGAATGGTCCGAGCAGTACTTC.

V gene TRBV4-1 combines with J gene TRBJ2-7, with 11 positions matching TRBD2. V lost 3 bases and J lost 3; bases outside the gene matches: 4. This CDR3 is built from 15 residues. From germline, CDR1 is MGHRA and CDR2 YSYEKL. The DNA of the CDR3 is TGCGCCAGCAGCCACCCAGGGACTAGCGGCTACGAGCAGTACTTC. Translating it yields CASSHPGTSGYEQYF.

The chain recombines TRBV6-1 with TRBJ2-5; TRBD1 aligns across 7 bases. The end of the DNA fits TRBJ2-7 better, so the J call may be wrong. Per germline, CDR1 MNHNS and CDR2 SASEGT. The CDR3 is 15 residues long. The CDR3 DNA sequence: TGTGCCAGCAGTGAAACCCGGACAGGCCGCTACGAGCAGTACTTC. This sequence encodes CASSETRTGRYEQYF.

The count of this clone is one. The chain has TRBV28 and TRBJ1-4; TRBD1 matches 7 bases. The germline CDR1 and CDR2 sequences are MDHEN and SYDVKM. This CDR3 is built from 15 residues. The trim removed 10 bases at V and 5 bases at J, leaving 13 bases unmatched. Here the CDR3 reads CATLKDRFANEKLFF. The CDR3 DNA reads TGTGCCACTCTAAAGGACAGGTTCGCGAATGAAAAACTGTTTTTT.

The J gene is TRBJ2-3, the V gene TRBV7-2; TRBD1 agrees at 8 bases. V lost 1 base and J lost 1; bases outside the gene matches: 10. CDR3 length: 18 residues. The germline CDR1 and CDR2 sequences are SGHTA and FQGNSA. In DNA, the CDR3 is TGTGCCAGCAGCTTAGTGTGGACAGGGCTTACCGGCACAGATACGCAGTATTTT. Protein sequence: CASSLVWTGLTGTDTQYF.

The chain couples TRBV28 to TRBJ1-6; TRBD1 might be the D (6 bases). The germline V gene has CDR1 MDHEN and CDR2 SYDVKM. Trimming left V 5 bases short and J 4 bases short, with 18 bases between. The CDR3 has 17 residues. CDR3 sequence (DNA): TGTGCCAGCAGTCCGACCGGGGGGCTAAGTTATAATTCACCCCTCCACTTT. Amino acid sequence: CASSPTGGLSYNSPLHF.

This chain links TRBV19 with TRBJ2-1; 8 nucleotides align to TRBD1. This CDR3 has 14 amino acids. Losses at the gene ends were 2 bases for V and 7 bases for J; bases not matched to a gene: 4. CDR1 is LNHDA, CDR2 SQIVND, per germline (reference sequence). The CDR3 DNA reads as TGTGCCAGTAGTATAACAGGGGGTGGGAATGAGCAGTTCTTC. Protein product: CASSITGGGNEQFF.

CDR3 protein: CASSENRGWDQPQHF. In nucleotides, the CDR3 is TGTGCCAGCAGTGAAAACAGGGGTTGGGATCAGCCCCAGCATTTT. The chain recombines TRBV6-1 with TRBJ1-5; 7 positions agree with TRBD1. The CDR3 spans 15 residues. Per germline, CDR1 MNHNS and CDR2 SASEGT. Trimming cost V 2 bases and J 5 bases; bases outside gene matches: 6.

J is TRBJ2-1 and V is TRBV7-9; 7 nucleotides line up with TRBD1. J lost 3 bases, V lost 3 bases, and 2 bases had no gene match. There are 14 residues in the CDR3. Germline loops: CDR1 SEHNR, CDR2 FQNEAQ (reference sequence). The CDR3 DNA follows: TGTGCCAGCAGCTTCTGGGACAGCTACAATGAGCAGTTCTTC. Its translation: CASSFWDSYNEQFF.

The chain recombines TRBV4-2 with TRBJ2-1; TRBD2 is a possible D gene (7 bases). Germline loops: CDR1 LGHNA, CDR2 YNFKEQ. V was clipped by 3 bases and J by 5 bases, with 14 bases between them. This CDR3 is 15 amino acids long. CDR3 sequence: CASSHYSGGHNEQFF. The CDR3 DNA follows: TGTGCCAGCAGCCATTATTCGGGGGGCCACAATGAGCAGTTCTTC.

In its sample, this clone was seen a few times. The V and J genes are TRBV5-1 and TRBJ2-1; weak D call: TRBD1 (5 bases). The CDR3 runs 15 residues. Looked up from germline, CDR1 is SGHRS and CDR2 is YFSETQ. The V and J ends lost 4 bases and 0 bases respectively, with 11 bases between them. CDR3 DNA sequence: TGCGCCAGCAGCCAAACCCAGGGCTCCTACAATGAGCAGTTCTTC. It translates to CASSQTQGSYNEQFF.

CDR3 protein: CASSLGGMRDPKYEQYF. CDR3 in DNA: TGTGCCAGCAGTTTGGGGGGAATGAGGGACCCGAAATACGAGCAGTACTTC. The J gene is TRBJ2-7, the V gene TRBV27; a weak D match, TRBD2 (6 bases). The V end lost 3 bases, the J end lost 4 bases, and 22 bases lay between the germline ends. This CDR3 spans 17 amino acids. Looked up from germline, CDR1 is MNHEY and CDR2 is SMNVEV (reference sequence).

The sample holds a few counts of this clone. The CDR3 DNA sequence: TGTGCCAGCAGTTTATCGGGGACAGGCTCTTTGGGGGCCAACGTCCTGACTTTC. Amino acid sequence: CASSLSGTGSLGANVLTF. The chain joins TRBV27 to TRBJ2-6, with 8 nucleotides matching TRBD1. V lost 0 bases, J lost 4 bases, and 8 bases stayed unmatched. CDR3 length equals 18 residues. Germline lookup yields CDR1 MNHEY and CDR2 SMNVEV (reference sequence). The whole variable domain, filled in from reference TRBV27 and TRBJ2-6, reads EAQVTQNPRYLITVTGKKLTVTCSQNMNHEYMSWYRQDPGLGLRQIYYSMNVEVTDKGDVPEGYKVSRKEKRNFPLILESPSPNQTSLYFCASSLSGTGSLGANVLTFGAGSRLTVL.

The genes are TRBV15 and TRBJ2-2; D gene ambiguous. Germline V CDR1 and CDR2: LNHNV, YYDKDF (reference sequence). This CDR3 is built from 13 residues. The V gene lost 1 base and the J gene lost 7 bases, with 7 bases spanning the gap. The DNA of the CDR3 is TGTGCCACCAGCAGAGGAGCAGGCGGGGAGCTGTTTTTT. Its protein is CATSRGAGGELFF. The whole variable domain, filled in from reference TRBV15 and TRBJ2-2, reads DAMVIQNPRYQVTQFGKPVTLSCSQTLNHNVMYWYQQKSSQAPKLLFHYYDKDFNNEADTPDNFQSRRPNTSFCFLDIRSPGLGDTAMYLCATSRGAGGELFFGEGSRLTVL.

This sequence joins TRBV27 and TRBJ1-6; TRBD1 aligns across 8 bases. The CDR3 runs to 14 residues. In germline, CDR1 is MNHEY, CDR2 SMNVEV (reference sequence). The V gene end was trimmed by 3 bases and the J gene end by 8 bases; junction bases not matched to a gene: 3. The DNA of the CDR3 is TGTGCCAGCAGTTTGACAGGGGACGATTCACCCCTCCACTTT. Protein: CASSLTGDDSPLHF.

V gene TRBV9 combines with J gene TRBJ2-5; a possible D gene is TRBD1 (6 bases). The CDR3 runs 16 residues. Trimming took 0 bases from V and 4 from J, leaving 16 bases between them. The germline V gene encodes CDR1 SGDLS and CDR2 YYNGEE. The CDR3 DNA reads as TGTGCCAGCAGCGTAGGCACAGGGAGCACCCGAGAGACCCAGTACTTC. It translates to CASSVGTGSTRETQYF.